This record concerns one T cell receptor (beta chain) sequence. Its antigen is unknown. Between the trimmed V and J ends, which lost 2 bases and 4 bases, there was a span of 24 bases. The CDR3 sequence is 18 residues long. Germline CDR1 is SGHVS and CDR2 is FQNEAQ. The data derive from a study of CD8 T cells in ankylosing spondylitis. Broader study findings: Typical of ankylosing spondylitis blood, it appeared, was a TCR beta motif of several highly homologous variants. CD8+ disease-linked clones were present at relatively low frequencies in blood. Within matched ankylosing spondylitis synovial fluid, disease-linked clones were reportedly significantly enriched.

TCR beta libraries were made by quantitative 5'-RACE with molecular barcodes. TCRdb reanalysed the 5' RACE reads using MiXCR and keeps one entry per CDR3 protein. The repertoire holds 150,000 to 200,000 distinct CDR3 sequences, with more than 10% as singletons. The sequence was collected from a male donor with ankylosing spondylitis or in good health (not recorded which). The gene calls are TRBV7-8 and TRBJ2-7; perhaps TRBD2 as D (5 bases). Source material: blood, either unsorted or a sorted T cell fraction (not recorded which). The CDR3 nucleotides are TGTGCCAGCAGCTTACATGGGAGAGTCGCCGAAATGATTTACGAGCAGTACTTC. It yields the protein CASSLHGRVAEMIYEQYF. Combining the CDR3 with reference TRBV7-8 and TRBJ2-7 gives the whole variable domain GAGVSQSPRYKVAKRGQDVALRCDPISGHVSLFWYQQALGQGPEFLTYFQNEAQLDKSGLPSDRFFAERPEGSVSTLKIQRTQQEDSAVYLCASSLHGRVAEMIYEQYFGPGTRLTVT.